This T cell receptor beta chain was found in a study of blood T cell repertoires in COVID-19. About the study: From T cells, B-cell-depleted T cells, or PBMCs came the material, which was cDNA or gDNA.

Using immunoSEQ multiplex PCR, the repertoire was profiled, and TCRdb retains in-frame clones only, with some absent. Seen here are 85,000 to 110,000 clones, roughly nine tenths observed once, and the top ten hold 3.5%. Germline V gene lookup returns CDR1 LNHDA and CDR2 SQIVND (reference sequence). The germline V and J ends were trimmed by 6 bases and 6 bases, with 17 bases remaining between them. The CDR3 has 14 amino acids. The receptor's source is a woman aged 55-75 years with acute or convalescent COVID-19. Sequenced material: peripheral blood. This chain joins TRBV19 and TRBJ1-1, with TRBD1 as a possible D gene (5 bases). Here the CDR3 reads CASSASPSRAEAFF. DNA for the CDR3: TGTGCCAGTAGCGCCAGCCCTTCCAGGGCTGAAGCTTTCTTT. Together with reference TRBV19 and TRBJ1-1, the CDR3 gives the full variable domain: DGGITQSPKYLFRKEGQNVTLSCEQNLNHDAMYWYRQDPGQGLRLIYYSQIVNDFQKGDIAEGYSVSREKKESFPLTVTSAQKNPTAFYLCASSASPSRAEAFFGQGTRLTVV.